The next 25 T cell receptor beta chains were all read from a single sample in a study of blood T cell repertoires in COVID-19. Here immunoSEQ multiplex PCR was the method, and the copy in TCRdb shows in-frame clones only, minus some. The table records 200,000 or so clones, more than 85% of them present only once. The sample comprised peripheral blood. These receptors were taken from a man between 60 and 75 years old with acute or convalescent COVID-19.

The chain carries TRBV15 and TRBJ2-1, with D possibly being TRBD1 (5 bases). The CDR3 extends over 16 amino acids. CDR1 LNHNV and CDR2 YYDKDF come from the germline V gene (reference sequence). V was trimmed by 5 bases and J by 1 base, leaving 15 bases between them. The DNA for the CDR3 is TGTGCCACCAGCGCGACGCGGACACTTTCCTACAATGAGCAGTTCTTC. Translation: CATSATRTLSYNEQFF.

The chain is built from TRBV11-3 and TRBJ1-1; D remains ambiguous. The CDR3 loop spans 16 amino acids. V lost 1 base, J lost 5 bases, and 17 bases lay in between. The germline gives CDR1 SGHNT, CDR2 YENEEA. The CDR3 here is CASSLVGKDKMTEAFF. Here the CDR3 DNA reads TGTGCCAGCAGCTTAGTCGGAAAAGACAAGATGACTGAAGCTTTCTTT.

The chain employs TRBV7-3 and TRBJ1-2; 7 bases are shared with TRBD1. The CDR3 runs to 13 residues. The V and J ends lost 5 bases and 3 bases, in that order; junction bases with no gene match: 3. Germline CDR1 reads SGHTA; CDR2 reads FQGTGA. The CDR3 reads CASSGDRDYGYTF. The CDR3 DNA reads TGTGCCAGCAGCGGAGACAGGGACTATGGCTACACCTTC.

The rearrangement joins TRBV6-5 to TRBJ1-4; 8 nucleotides agree with TRBD1. V shed 6 bases, J shed 8 bases, and the junction held 8 bases outside the gene matches. The CDR3 contains 14 residues. The germline gives CDR1 MNHEY, CDR2 SVGAGI. CDR3 sequence reads: CASRWTGPPEKLFF. In nucleotides, the CDR3 is TGTGCCAGCAGGTGGACAGGGCCTCCCGAAAAACTGTTTTTT.

V is TRBV28 and J is TRBJ2-3; TRBD1 matches 9 bases. V shed 5 bases, J shed 6 bases, and the junction held 9 bases outside the gene matches. The germline V gene has CDR1 MDHEN and CDR2 SYDVKM. The CDR3 covers 15 residues. CDR3 coding DNA: TGTGCCAGCAGTCGGGGACAGGGACTTTCCGATACGCAGTATTTT. This codes for CASSRGQGLSDTQYF.

The chain links TRBV6-6 to TRBJ2-7; no clear D. The CDR3 runs to 11 residues. Per germline, CDR1 MNHNY and CDR2 SVGAGI (reference sequence). The V end lost 6 bases, the J end lost 6 bases, and 9 bases lay between the germline ends. CDR3 in DNA: TGTGCCAGCAGCCCTCCCCCCGAGCAGTACTTC. Amino acid sequence: CASSPPPEQYF.

This clone was seen only once. This chain connects TRBV3-1 (or the pseudogene TRBV3-2) to TRBJ2-5; 12 bases fit TRBD2. J gave up 5 bases and V 0 bases, and 10 bases lay outside the gene matches. Looked up from germline, CDR1 is LGHDT and CDR2 is YNNKEL (reference sequence). There are 18 residues in the CDR3. The CDR3 DNA reads as TGTGCCAGCAGCCAAGATTGGGCTAGCGGGGGGGCCGGGGAGACCCAGTACTTC. It encodes CASSQDWASGGAGETQYF.

This chain connects TRBV4-2 to TRBJ1-4, with D possibly being TRBD1 (6 bases). V gave up 0 bases and J gave up 6 bases, with 14 bases separating them. The CDR3 loop spans 16 amino acids. Looked up from germline, CDR1 is LGHNA and CDR2 is YNFKEQ. In DNA form, the CDR3 reads TGTGCCAGCAGCCAAGATCTCACAGGGAAGGATGAAAAACTGTTTTTT. It is translated as CASSQDLTGKDEKLFF.

The rearrangement uses TRBV11-2 and TRBJ1-6, with D possibly matching TRBD1 (6 bases). Germline CDR1 and CDR2: SGHAT and FQNNGV. The length of the CDR3 is 18 residues. Trimming pared 1 base from V and 2 bases from J, leaving 15 bases between. CDR3 in amino acids: CASSLGTHRDAYNSPLHF. DNA for the CDR3: TGTGCCAGCAGCTTAGGAACTCACAGGGACGCCTATAATTCACCCCTCCACTTT.

The rearrangement uses TRBV18 and TRBJ2-3; D is perhaps TRBD1 (6 bases). This CDR3 has 17 amino acids. In germline, CDR1 is KGHSH, CDR2 LQKENI. V gave up 5 bases and J gave up 1 base, with 19 bases separating them. The CDR3 coding sequence is TGTGCCAGCTCATCTACCCGACAGGAGTCAGGCACAGATACGCAGTATTTT. This encodes CASSSTRQESGTDTQYF. Using reference TRBV18 and TRBJ2-3 for the parts outside the CDR3, the full variable domain is NAGVMQNPRHLVRRRGQEARLRCSPMKGHSHVYWYRQLPEEGLKFMVYLQKENIIDESGMPKERFSAEFPKEGPSILRIQQVVRGDSAAYFCASSSTRQESGTDTQYFGPGTRLTVL.

A single count supports this clone. The gene calls are TRBV7-8 and TRBJ1-4; 8 nucleotides agree with TRBD1. The length of the CDR3 is 16 residues. The germline V gene has CDR1 SGHVS and CDR2 FQNEAQ. Trimming removed 5 bases from V and 0 bases from J; junction bases left unmatched: 5. CDR3 coding DNA: TGTGCCAGCAGCATAGGACAGGGCACAACTAATGAAAAACTGTTTTTT. Protein sequence: CASSIGQGTTNEKLFF.

The CDR3 reads CASSLGASGGAWGEQFF. The DNA of the CDR3 is TGCGCCAGCAGCTTGGGTGCTAGCGGGGGGGCCTGGGGTGAGCAGTTCTTC. V gene TRBV5-1 combines with J gene TRBJ2-1, with 12 bases lining up with TRBD2. Germline V gene data show CDR1 as SGHRS and CDR2 as YFSETQ. CDR3 length equals 17 residues. After removal of 0 bases from V and 9 bases from J, the junction contained 10 bases not matched to a gene.

This sequence joins TRBV9 and TRBJ2-1, with 8 bases identical to TRBD2. There are 14 residues in the CDR3. Germline CDR1 is SGDLS and CDR2 is YYNGEE. The V and J ends lost 6 bases and 2 bases, in that order; junction bases with no gene match: 4. CDR3 DNA: TGTGCCAGCAACGCCGGGGGGGCCTACAATGAGCAGTTCTTC. Encoded protein: CASNAGGAYNEQFF.

This clone was seen just once. V and J are TRBV7-2 and TRBJ1-6, with TRBD1 identical over 8 bases. Unmatched junction bases numbered 12, after V lost 5 bases and J lost 9 bases. There are 16 residues in the CDR3. Germline V gene data show CDR1 as SGHTA and CDR2 as FQGNSA. The CDR3 DNA is TGTGCCAGCAGCCCCGGACAGGGTCCTCTTACTTCACCCCTCCACTTT. Translating it yields CASSPGQGPLTSPLHF.

This clone was observed a single time. The rearrangement joins TRBV18 to TRBJ2-3; 9 bases line up with TRBD1. The CDR3 consists of 17 residues. Germline V lookup: CDR1 KGHSH, CDR2 LQKENI. V dropped 1 base and J dropped 0; count of bases not matched to a gene: 5. In DNA, the CDR3 is TGTGCCAGCTCACCACTCGGACAGGGGACAAGCACAGATACGCAGTATTTT. Protein sequence: CASSPLGQGTSTDTQYF.

CDR3 nucleotide sequence: TGTGCCAGCAGCTTGGGGCTTAGCAACCAAGAGACCCAGTACTTC. Translated, it gives CASSLGLSNQETQYF. V and J are TRBV5-8 and TRBJ2-5; D gene ambiguous. V was pared by 0 bases and J by 0 bases, with 9 bases between. The CDR3 sequence is 15 residues long. The germline gives CDR1 SGHTS, CDR2 YDEGEE. Supplemented by reference TRBV5-8 and TRBJ2-5, the full variable domain reads EAGVTQSPTHLIKTRGQQATLRCSPISGHTSVYWYQQALGLGLQFLLWYDEGEERNRGNFPPRFSGRQFPNYSSELNVNALELEDSALYLCASSLGLSNQETQYFGPGTRLLVL.

This chain links TRBV19 with TRBJ2-1, with TRBD1 identical over 7 bases. The trim removed 1 base at V and 3 bases at J, leaving 6 bases unmatched. The CDR3 spans 16 residues. Germline assignment: CDR1 LNHDA and CDR2 SQIVND (reference sequence). CDR3 DNA sequence: TGTGCCAGTAGTATAGTCATTTGGGACAGCTACAATGAGCAGTTCTTC. This translates into CASSIVIWDSYNEQFF.

The J gene is TRBJ2-1, the V gene TRBV18, with 15 bases identical to TRBD2. There are 16 residues in the CDR3. Germline V CDR1 and CDR2: KGHSH, LQKENI. The V and J ends lost 0 bases and 9 bases, in that order; junction bases with no gene match: 3. The CDR3 bases are TGTGCCAGCTCACCACCGGGACTAGCGGGGGGCGGTGAGCAGTTCTTC. This translates into CASSPPGLAGGGEQFF.

CDR3 sequence reads: CASSLQTGTGLGEQYF. CDR3 coding DNA: TGTGCCAGCAGCCTGCAAACCGGGACAGGGCTAGGCGAGCAGTACTTC. The V and J genes are TRBV14 and TRBJ2-7, with TRBD1 matching over 9 bases. Germline CDR1 and CDR2: SGHDN and FVKESK. Losses at the gene ends were 4 bases for V and 6 bases for J; bases not matched to a gene: 13. The CDR3 runs to 16 residues.

This sequence joins TRBV2 and TRBJ1-1, with TRBD1 matching 8 bases. Germline lookup yields CDR1 SNHLY and CDR2 FYNNEI. J was trimmed by 2 bases and V by 4 bases; bases with no gene match: 6. This CDR3 has 15 residues. The CDR3 sequence is CASSARGTGNTEAFF. CDR3 DNA: TGTGCCAGCAGTGCACGAGGGACAGGTAACACTGAAGCTTTCTTT.

The CDR3 spells CAWSLGTGQGNTIYF. The CDR3 DNA follows: TGTGCCTGGAGCTTGGGGACAGGGCAAGGAAACACCATATATTTT. The chain combines TRBV30 with TRBJ1-3; 9 bases align to TRBD1. The trim removed 3 bases at V and 4 bases at J, leaving 7 bases unmatched. The CDR3 has 15 amino acids. Per germline, CDR1 GTSNPN and CDR2 SVGIG (reference sequence).

This chain connects TRBV5-5 to TRBJ2-3; D not certain. The CDR3 is 12 amino acids. V was trimmed by 4 bases and J by 4 bases, leaving 7 bases between them. CDR1 SGHKS and CDR2 YYEKEE come from the germline V gene (reference sequence). CDR3 region: CASSLYSDTQYF. CDR3 nucleotide sequence: TGTGCCAGCAGCCTGTATTCAGATACGCAGTATTTT.

This clone was detected a few times. The identical CDR3 is also encoded by other nucleotide sequences in the sample. This chain joins TRBV18 and TRBJ2-2, with 7 bases that match TRBD1. Losses at the gene ends were 3 bases for V and 0 bases for J; bases not matched to a gene: 4. This CDR3 is built from 16 residues. From germline, CDR1 is KGHSH and CDR2 LQKENI. The CDR3 DNA follows: TGTGCCAGCTCACCCCTCGGACAGGCGAACACCGGGGAGCTGTTTTTT. It translates to CASSPLGQANTGELFF.

V and J are TRBV18 and TRBJ2-1; TRBD2 matches at 9 bases. CDR1 is KGHSH and CDR2 is LQKENI in the germline V gene. The CDR3 is 19 amino acids. With 3 bases clipped from V and 0 bases from J, the junction kept 12 bases outside the gene matches. CDR3 residues: CASSPMALAGSRSYNEQFF. Written as DNA, the CDR3 is TGTGCCAGCTCACCGATGGCCCTAGCGGGGAGTCGCTCCTACAATGAGCAGTTCTTC.

The gene calls are TRBV10-3 and TRBJ2-7; TRBD2 is a possible D gene (6 bases). Germline V gene sequence: CDR1 ENHRY, CDR2 SYGVKD. Trimming took off 6 bases at V and 0 bases at J, with 18 bases between the two ends. This CDR3 spans 16 amino acids. In DNA form, the CDR3 reads TGTGCCATCAGAGGAATCCGGGACGGGAGCTCCTACGAGCAGTACTTC. Its translation is CAIRGIRDGSSYEQYF.